A single sample is the source of the 3 T cell receptor beta chains below, sequenced in a study of long-term antiretroviral therapy in people with HIV. At the survey level, the v3.0 immunoSEQ assay was run. TCRdb keeps only in-frame clones here, not all; method: immunoSEQ multiplex PCR. This sample has fewer than 30,000 clones, with almost 80% found just once. This material consisted of unsorted PBMCs, taken 2.1 years after starting antiretroviral therapy. Receptors originate from a man aged 25 to 40 with HIV.

The chain has TRBV6-1 and TRBJ1-1; D perhaps matches TRBD1 (5 bases). V lost 3 bases and J lost 5, with 10 bases in between. Germline V gene sequence: CDR1 MNHNS, CDR2 SASEGT. The CDR3 consists of 13 residues. The CDR3 region is CASSDGGMTEAFF. The DNA for the CDR3 is TGTGCCAGCAGTGACGGGGGGATGACTGAAGCTTTCTTT.

The V gene is TRBV2, the J gene TRBJ1-2; tentative D call: TRBD1 (6 bases). With 0 bases removed from V and 7 bases from J, the gap between germline ends came to 15 bases. CDR1 and CDR2 (germline): SNHLY, FYNNEI. CDR3 size: 15 residues. Here the CDR3 DNA reads TGTGCCAGCAGTGAAGCTAGAGCCCCGGGGGCTGGCTACACCTTC. Protein product: CASSEARAPGAGYTF.

In this sample, this clone turned up a few times. The V gene is TRBV2, the J gene TRBJ1-1; 8 bases line up with TRBD1. Looked up from germline, CDR1 is SNHLY and CDR2 is FYNNEI. There are 16 residues in the CDR3. The V and J ends lost 4 bases and 3 bases, in that order; junction bases with no gene match: 10. The CDR3 DNA sequence: TGTGCCAGCAGTGGCTCGACAGGGGCCCAGGACACTGAAGCTTTCTTT. Translated, it gives CASSGSTGAQDTEAFF.